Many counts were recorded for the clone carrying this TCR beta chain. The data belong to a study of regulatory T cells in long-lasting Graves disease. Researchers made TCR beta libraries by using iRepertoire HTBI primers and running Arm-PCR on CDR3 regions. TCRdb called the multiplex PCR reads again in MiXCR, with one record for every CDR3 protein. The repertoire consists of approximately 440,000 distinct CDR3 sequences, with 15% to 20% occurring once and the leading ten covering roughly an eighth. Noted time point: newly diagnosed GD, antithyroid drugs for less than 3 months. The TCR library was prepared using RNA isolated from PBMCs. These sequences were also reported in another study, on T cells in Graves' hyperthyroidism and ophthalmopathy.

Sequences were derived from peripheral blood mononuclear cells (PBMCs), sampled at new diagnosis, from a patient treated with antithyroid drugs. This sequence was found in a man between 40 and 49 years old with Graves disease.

The CDR3 reads CASSYHREGNYGYTF. For the CDR3, the DNA is TGTGCCAGCAGTTACCACAGGGAGGGTAACTATGGCTACACCTTC. J is TRBJ1-2 and V is TRBV6-2 or TRBV6-3; D is perhaps TRBD1 (6 bases). CDR1 and CDR2 from the germline V gene are MNHEY and SVGEGT. The V and J ends lost 2 bases and 1 base respectively, with 11 bases between them. The CDR3 is made up of 15 amino acids.